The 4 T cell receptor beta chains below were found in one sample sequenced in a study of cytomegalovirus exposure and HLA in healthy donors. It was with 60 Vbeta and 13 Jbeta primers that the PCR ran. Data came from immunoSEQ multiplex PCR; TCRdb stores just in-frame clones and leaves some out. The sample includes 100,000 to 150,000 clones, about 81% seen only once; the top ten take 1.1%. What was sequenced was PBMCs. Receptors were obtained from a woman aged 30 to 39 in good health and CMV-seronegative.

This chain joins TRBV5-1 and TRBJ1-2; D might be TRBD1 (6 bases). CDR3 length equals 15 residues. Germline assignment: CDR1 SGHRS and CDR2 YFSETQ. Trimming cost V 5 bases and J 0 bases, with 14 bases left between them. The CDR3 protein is CASSRGQKTNYGYTF. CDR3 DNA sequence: TGCGCCAGCAGTCGTGGACAGAAAACTAACTATGGCTACACCTTC.

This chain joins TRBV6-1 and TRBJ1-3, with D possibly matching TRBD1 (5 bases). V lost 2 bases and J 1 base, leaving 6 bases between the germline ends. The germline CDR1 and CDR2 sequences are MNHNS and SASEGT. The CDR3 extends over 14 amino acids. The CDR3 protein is CASSERGSGNTIYF. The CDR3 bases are TGTGCCAGCAGTGAAAGGGGATCTGGAAACACCATATATTTT.

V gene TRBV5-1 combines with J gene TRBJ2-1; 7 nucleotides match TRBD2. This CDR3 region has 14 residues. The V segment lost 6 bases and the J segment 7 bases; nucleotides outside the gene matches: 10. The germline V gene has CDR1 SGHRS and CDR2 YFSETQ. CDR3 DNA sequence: TGCGCCAGCAACGAAAGACAAGCGGGGAATGAGCAGTTCTTC. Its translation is CASNERQAGNEQFF.

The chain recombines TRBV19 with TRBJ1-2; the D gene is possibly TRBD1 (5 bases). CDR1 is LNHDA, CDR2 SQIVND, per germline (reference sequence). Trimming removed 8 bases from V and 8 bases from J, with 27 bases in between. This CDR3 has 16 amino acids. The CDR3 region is CASRSKGASNPQGYTF. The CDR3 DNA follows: TGTGCCAGTCGTAGTAAAGGGGCATCGAACCCTCAGGGCTACACCTTC.